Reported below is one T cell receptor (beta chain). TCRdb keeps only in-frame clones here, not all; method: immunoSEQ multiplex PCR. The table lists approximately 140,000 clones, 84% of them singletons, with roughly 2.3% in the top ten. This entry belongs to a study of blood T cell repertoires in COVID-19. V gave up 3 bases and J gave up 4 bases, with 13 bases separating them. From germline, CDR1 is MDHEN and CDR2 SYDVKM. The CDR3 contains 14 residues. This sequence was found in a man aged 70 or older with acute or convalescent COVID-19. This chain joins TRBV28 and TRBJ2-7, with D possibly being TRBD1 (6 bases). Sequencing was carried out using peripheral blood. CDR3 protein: CASSFWDKDYEQYF. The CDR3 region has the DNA TGTGCCAGCAGTTTTTGGGACAAGGATTACGAGCAGTACTTC. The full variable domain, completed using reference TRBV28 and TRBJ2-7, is DVKVTQSSRYLVKRTGEKVFLECVQDMDHENMFWYRQDPGLGLRLIYFSYDVKMKEKGDIPEGYSVSREKKERFSLILESASTNQTSMYLCASSFWDKDYEQYFGPGTRLTVT.